This section outlines one T cell receptor (beta chain) sequence together with its context. Trimming pared 5 bases from V and 0 bases from J, leaving 11 bases between. The CDR3 spans 15 residues. Germline V CDR1 and CDR2: SGHAT, FQNNGV. The repertoire was sequenced with immunoSEQ multiplex PCR; TCRdb's copy has only in-frame clones and lacks some. Counted here are 27,000 or so clones, around 82% occurring once; the ten biggest clones make up 22%. This specimen belongs to a study of OX40 agonist ivuxolimab in advanced cancers. The chain has TRBV11-2 and TRBJ2-4; D is unclear. The source is an adult with an advanced solid tumor such as melanoma, head and neck, liver or kidney cancer. The input for sequencing was CD4+ or CD8+ T cells sorted from blood, taken in a trial of the OX40 agonist ivuxolimab. CDR3 sequence reads: CASSPTGLAKNIQYF. DNA for the CDR3: TGTGCCAGCAGCCCTACCGGCCTAGCCAAAAACATTCAGTACTTC. The entire variable domain, with the rest obtained from reference TRBV11-2 and TRBJ2-4, is as follows: EAGVAQSPRYKIIEKRQSVAFWCNPISGHATLYWYQQILGQGPKLLIQFQNNGVVDDSQLPKDRFSAERLKGVDSTLKIQPAKLEDSAVYLCASSPTGLAKNIQYFGAGTRLSVL.